The 25 T cell receptor beta chains below all came from one sample that was sequenced in a study of T cells in Graves' hyperthyroidism and ophthalmopathy. There were TCR beta CDR3 regions amplified from RNA transcripts. The HTBI primer set drove a first-round RT-PCR of the TCR CDR3. TCRdb ran MiXCR on the multiplex PCR reads and lists one entry per CDR3 protein. The table has some 600,000 distinct CDR3 sequences, approximately 13% seen once. The specimen sequenced was blood. The receptor source for this set is a woman aged 30 to 39 with Graves' hyperthyroidism that later progressed to Graves' ophthalmopathy.

This clonotype was detected only a few times. The chain couples TRBV7-9 to TRBJ1-6; 9 nucleotides align to TRBD1. Germline CDR1 reads SEHNR; CDR2 reads FQNEAQ (reference sequence). The CDR3 extends over 16 amino acids. V was pared by 4 bases and J by 5 bases, with 6 bases of the junction left unmatched. In DNA, the CDR3 is TGTGCCAGCAGCTCATACGGGACAGGGAATAATTCACCCCTCCACTTT. Its translation is CASSSYGTGNNSPLHF. Combining the CDR3 with reference TRBV7-9 and TRBJ1-6 gives the whole variable domain DTGVSQNPRHKITKRGQNVTFRCDPISEHNRLYWYRQTLGQGPEFLTYFQNEAQLEKSRLLSDRFSAERPKGSFSTLEIQRTEQGDSAMYLCASSSYGTGNNSPLHFGNGTRLTVT.

This chain uses TRBV9 with TRBJ2-2, with 7 bases lining up with TRBD2. Per germline, CDR1 SGDLS and CDR2 YYNGEE. This CDR3 contains 15 residues. Germline trimming cut 3 bases from V and 3 bases from J; bases unmatched to any gene: 5. CDR3 sequence: CASSEAGADTGELFF. The CDR3 DNA reads TGTGCCAGCAGCGAGGCGGGAGCGGACACCGGGGAGCTGTTTTTT. The variable domain in full, with the rest retrieved from reference TRBV9 and TRBJ2-2, is DSGVTQTPKHLITATGQRVTLRCSPRSGDLSVYWYQQSLDQGLQFLIQYYNGEERAKGNILERFSAQQFPDLHSELNLSSLELGDSALYFCASSEAGADTGELFFGEGSRLTVL.

This clonotype was picked up many times. The CDR3 nucleotides are TGTGCCAGCAGCTTGGAGGACATGGACAATGAGCAGTTCTTC. Protein: CASSLEDMDNEQFF. The chain combines TRBV7-9 with TRBJ2-1; the D gene could be TRBD1 or TRBD2 (5 bases each). Looked up from germline, CDR1 is SEHNR and CDR2 is FQNEAQ (reference sequence). The CDR3 spans 14 residues. Trimming took 3 bases from V and 5 from J, leaving 11 bases between them.

This clonotype was found a few times. A much bigger clone sits one base away, suggesting this may be a read error. The gene calls are TRBV12-3 or TRBV12-4 and TRBJ2-3; the match to TRBD2 covers 8 bases. The CDR3 is 16 amino acids. J was trimmed by 6 bases and V by 6 bases; bases with no gene match: 14. The CDR3 loop reads CASSPGVAGSGDTQYF. For the CDR3, the DNA is TGTGCCAGCAGCCCCGGGGTAGCGGGAAGTGGGGATACGCAGTATTTT.

At least ten counts were recorded for this clonotype. The CDR3 coding sequence is TGTGCCACCAGTGACCCAACAGGGGAGGAGGACAATGAGCAGTTCTTC. It codes for CATSDPTGEEDNEQFF. The chain uses TRBV24-1 and TRBJ2-1; a weak D match, TRBD1 (7 bases). CDR3 length equals 16 residues. V lost 4 bases, J lost 5 bases, and 17 bases lay in between. CDR1 KGHDR and CDR2 SFDVKD come from the germline V gene.

This clonotype has ten or more counts. V and J are TRBV12-3 or TRBV12-4 and TRBJ1-1; possible D gene TRBD1, 6 bases. There are 15 residues in the CDR3. Trimming removed 6 bases from V and 1 base from J, with 15 bases in between. This CDR3 is CASRDPGHRNTEAFF. CDR3 nucleotides: TGTGCCAGCAGGGATCCGGGACATCGGAACACTGAAGCTTTCTTT.

This clonotype has just a few counts. The chain has TRBV6-2 or TRBV6-3 and TRBJ2-1; 11 bases agree with TRBD2. J gave up 4 bases and V 2 bases, and 4 bases lay outside the gene matches. The germline V gene has CDR1 MNHEY and CDR2 SVGEGT. CDR3 size: 16 residues. In nucleotides, the CDR3 is TGTGCCAGCAGTTACGGGGGGACTAGCGGATACAATGAGCAGTTCTTC. Translation: CASSYGGTSGYNEQFF.

This clonotype was counted at least ten times. The rearrangement joins TRBV12-3 or TRBV12-4 to TRBJ2-3; weak D call: TRBD1 (6 bases). The CDR3 runs 14 residues. V was cut by 3 bases and J by 5 bases, with 12 bases left in between. CDR3 in DNA: TGTGCCAGCAGTTTCACCGACAGGCAAGATACGCAGTATTTT. This codes for CASSFTDRQDTQYF.

In regard to this clonotype: One base away lies a much larger clone, so this may be a sequencing read error. The gene calls are TRBV30 and TRBJ2-7; no reliable D call. The CDR3 consists of 10 residues. From germline, CDR1 is GTSNPN and CDR2 SVGIG (reference sequence). The V and J ends lost 0 bases and 7 bases respectively, with 4 bases between them. For the CDR3, the DNA is TGTGCCTGGAGTGTGGTTGAGCAGTACTTC. Encoded protein: CAWSVVEQYF.

The rearrangement joins TRBV30 to TRBJ1-1; D remains ambiguous. Germline assignment: CDR1 GTSNPN and CDR2 SVGIG (reference sequence). The germline V and J ends were trimmed by 2 bases and 1 base, with 8 bases remaining between them. This CDR3 comprises 13 residues. Written as DNA, the CDR3 is TGTGCCTGGAGTCCCTCCGGGAACACTGAAGCTTTCTTT. It is translated as CAWSPSGNTEAFF.

This clonotype has ten or more counts. V gene TRBV28 combines with J gene TRBJ2-3; 8 positions match TRBD1. In germline, CDR1 is MDHEN, CDR2 SYDVKM. Germline trimming cut 5 bases from V and 2 bases from J; bases unmatched to any gene: 12. The CDR3 contains 17 residues. The CDR3 here is CASSGTGVVLFTDTQYF. The CDR3 DNA sequence: TGTGCCAGCAGTGGGACAGGAGTCGTATTATTCACAGATACGCAGTATTTT.

Notes on this clonotype: Since a much larger clone is just one base distant, this may be a read error. The chain is built from TRBV12-5 and TRBJ1-1; the D is unclear. The germline V gene has CDR1 LGHNT and CDR2 FRNRAP. This CDR3 spans 15 amino acids. Trimming removed 0 bases from V and 1 base from J, with 9 bases in between. The CDR3 DNA reads TGTGCTAGTGGTTTGGTATTGTCAAAGAACACTGAAGCTTTCTTT. It translates to CASGLVLSKNTEAFF.

The genes are TRBV20-1 and TRBJ1-1, with TRBD1 as a possible D gene (6 bases). Per the germline V gene, CDR1 is DFQATT and CDR2 is SNEGSKA (reference sequence). The CDR3 runs to 16 residues. The ends were cut back, 1 base at V and 0 bases at J, with 15 bases in the middle. CDR3 nucleotide sequence: TGCAGTGCTAGAGCTAGATTGAGGGGGGTGAACACTGAAGCTTTCTTT. Its protein product is CSARARLRGVNTEAFF.

The rearrangement links TRBV19 to TRBJ1-2; D gene uncertain. This CDR3 is built from 16 residues. Germline CDR1 is LNHDA and CDR2 is SQIVND (reference sequence). V was pared by 7 bases and J by 6 bases, with 24 bases between. CDR3 coding DNA: TGTGCCAGTAATCGGGTTCCTCCGCTGCCGACCAATGGCTACACCTTC. It codes for CASNRVPPLPTNGYTF.

This clonotype turned up a few times. V gene TRBV12-3 or TRBV12-4 combines with J gene TRBJ2-4, with 8 bases that match TRBD2. The CDR3 covers 18 residues. V was pared by 2 bases and J by 6 bases, with 15 bases of the junction left unmatched. The CDR3 reads CASSLNFRISGTLNIQYF. Here the CDR3 DNA reads TGTGCCAGCAGTTTAAATTTTCGGATTAGCGGGACTTTAAACATTCAGTACTTC.

This clonotype appeared many times. The rearrangement joins TRBV7-9 to TRBJ2-7; TRBD2 is a possible D gene (6 bases). This CDR3 has 14 residues. The V gene lost 1 base and the J gene lost 5 bases, with 12 bases spanning the gap. In germline, CDR1 is SEHNR, CDR2 FQNEAQ (reference sequence). The CDR3 loop reads CASSLGLGANEQYF. CDR3 nucleotides: TGTGCCAGCAGCTTAGGACTAGGCGCCAACGAGCAGTACTTC. The entire variable domain, with the rest obtained from reference TRBV7-9 and TRBJ2-7, is as follows: DTGVSQNPRHKITKRGQNVTFRCDPISEHNRLYWYRQTLGQGPEFLTYFQNEAQLEKSRLLSDRFSAERPKGSFSTLEIQRTEQGDSAMYLCASSLGLGANEQYFGPGTRLTVT.

This clonotype was observed many times. The chain combines TRBV9 with TRBJ2-5, with 13 bases that match TRBD2. The CDR3 extends over 16 amino acids. V shed 4 bases and J 5 bases; nucleotides not matched to a gene: 8. CDR1 and CDR2 from the germline V gene are SGDLS and YYNGEE. The chain's CDR3 is CASSPRLAGGRETQYF. In nucleotides, the CDR3 is TGTGCCAGCAGCCCCCGACTAGCGGGAGGTCGGGAGACCCAGTACTTC.

In this sample, this clonotype turned up many times. This chain links TRBV7-9 with TRBJ2-3, with 8 bases lining up with TRBD1. Germline values: CDR1 SEHNR, CDR2 FQNEAQ (reference sequence). With V trimmed by 1 base and J by 4 bases, 4 bases remained unmatched. CDR3 length: 15 amino acids. The CDR3 sequence is CASSLVVTGADTQYF. CDR3 sequence (DNA): TGTGCCAGCAGCTTAGTCGTGACAGGGGCAGATACGCAGTATTTT. Based on the CDR3 plus reference TRBV7-9 and TRBJ2-3, the full variable domain is DTGVSQNPRHKITKRGQNVTFRCDPISEHNRLYWYRQTLGQGPEFLTYFQNEAQLEKSRLLSDRFSAERPKGSFSTLEIQRTEQGDSAMYLCASSLVVTGADTQYFGPGTRLTVL.

This clonotype was seen ten or more times. The chain couples TRBV28 to TRBJ2-7; the D gene is possibly TRBD1 (5 bases). The CDR3 is made up of 12 amino acids. The V end was cut by 4 bases, the J end by 6 bases, with 10 bases between. The germline V gene encodes CDR1 MDHEN and CDR2 SYDVKM. CDR3 sequence reads: CASSSGPSEQYF. CDR3 in DNA: TGTGCCAGCAGTTCAGGGCCAAGCGAGCAGTACTTC.

Many counts were recorded for this clonotype. The chain couples TRBV24-1 to TRBJ2-1, with TRBD2 identical over 14 bases. Trimming cost V 5 bases and J 10 bases; bases outside gene matches: 3. This CDR3 is built from 14 residues. Germline values: CDR1 KGHDR, CDR2 SFDVKD. The CDR3 protein is CATSGGLAGGEQFF. The CDR3 DNA follows: TGTGCCACCAGTGGAGGACTAGCGGGAGGCGAGCAGTTCTTC.

Many counts were recorded for this clonotype. The chain recombines TRBV7-2 with TRBJ2-1, with 9 bases identical to TRBD2. V lost 0 bases, J lost 4 bases, and 4 bases stayed unmatched. The CDR3 is 16 residues long. CDR1 SGHTA and CDR2 FQGNSA come from the germline V gene. CDR3 sequence reads: CASSLAESGGYNEQFF. The CDR3 region has the DNA TGTGCCAGCAGCTTAGCGGAAAGCGGGGGGTACAATGAGCAGTTCTTC.

The chain employs TRBV20-1 and TRBJ2-4, with D possibly being TRBD2 (6 bases). V was clipped by 4 bases and J by 5 bases, with 15 bases between them. CDR1 DFQATT and CDR2 SNEGSKA come from the germline V gene (reference sequence). The CDR3 is made up of 14 amino acids. CDR3 amino acids: CSAKPRELENIQYF. In DNA, the CDR3 is TGCAGTGCTAAACCCCGGGAGCTAGAAAACATTCAGTACTTC.

The V call is TRBV7-3, the J call TRBJ2-7; 7 nucleotides line up with TRBD1. V shed 4 bases, J shed 3 bases, and the junction held 3 bases outside the gene matches. There are 13 residues in the CDR3. Germline V gene lookup returns CDR1 SGHTA and CDR2 FQGTGA. The CDR3 DNA is TGTGCCAGCAGCTCTTACAGGGGCTACGAGCAGTACTTC. Translating it yields CASSSYRGYEQYF.

The table lists this clonotype with many counts. The CDR3 is CASSTGTSGRSSYNEQFF. The CDR3 nucleotides read TGTGCCAGCAGCACCGGGACTAGCGGTAGGAGCTCCTACAATGAGCAGTTCTTC. The V gene is TRBV11-3, the J gene TRBJ2-1; 11 bases match TRBD2. The CDR3 loop spans 18 amino acids. The trim removed 5 bases at V and 0 bases at J, leaving 9 bases unmatched. Germline CDR1 is SGHNT and CDR2 is YENEEA. Full variable domain (outside the CDR3, taken from reference TRBV11-3 and TRBJ2-1): EAGVVQSPRYKIIEKKQPVAFWCNPISGHNTLYWYLQNLGQGPELLIRYENEEAVDDSQLPKDRFSAERLKGVDSTLKIQPAELGDSAVYLCASSTGTSGRSSYNEQFFGPGTRLTVL.

This clonotype was detected a few times. A read error may be the cause here, since a much bigger clone is one base away. The V call is TRBV18, the J call TRBJ2-5; unclear D gene. The germline V gene encodes CDR1 KGHSH and CDR2 LQKENI. V lost 0 bases to trimming and J lost 3 bases, with 5 bases between them. This CDR3 spans 13 amino acids. The CDR3 reads CASSPPVEETQYF. CDR3 coding DNA: TGTGCCAGCTCACCACCGGTAGAAGAGACCCAGTACTTC.